The rows below give T cell receptor beta chains drawn from one sample of a study of CXCR3-negative and CXCR3-positive naive CD8 T cells. TCRdb processed the 5' RACE reads again and assigns one entry to each CDR3 protein, with no DNA. The repertoire shows approximately 56,000 distinct CDR3 sequences; the top ten hold about 20%. The sequencing input was memory CD8+ T cells from blood. These receptors were collected from a human donor in good health. Some clones in this sample may be carry-over from other donors' samples. Each CDR3 is given with its conserved first and last residue. Each record gives: CDR3 protein, V gene, CDR3 length, J gene.

CASSDPGLAGVNTGELFF	TRBV5-1	18	TRBJ2-2
CASSSQGPLIYNEQFF	TRBV6-5	16	TRBJ2-1
CASSSRTGKETQYF	TRBV28	14	TRBJ2-5
CASSAGLTYNEQFF	TRBV2	14	TRBJ2-1
CASTTDTDTQYF	TRBV2	12	TRBJ2-3
CASSGKQGTVGTEAFF	TRBV7-2	16	TRBJ1-1
CSADDRGSNTEAFF	TRBV29-1	14	TRBJ1-1
CASSLVPRDSSPNNEQFF	TRBV5-1	18	TRBJ2-1
CASRVATEAFF	TRBV27	11	TRBJ1-1
CASTATTGRSTEAFF	TRBV4-2	15	TRBJ1-1
CASSPGQNTGELFF	TRBV19	14	TRBJ2-2
CASSFAVTGEPFF	TRBV11-3	13	TRBJ2-2
CASSLGGYVTEAFF	TRBV28	14	TRBJ1-1
CASRTHNEQFF	TRBV7-9	11	TRBJ2-1
CSVAGLGNTGELFF	TRBV29-1	14	TRBJ2-2
CASRTTDRVYEQYF	TRBV12-3/TRBV12-4	14	TRBJ2-7
CASSFGTTGLESDEQFF	TRBV12-3/TRBV12-4	17	TRBJ2-1
CSVVEGQRVKPYEQYF	TRBV29-1	16	TRBJ2-7
CASALAGLQETQYF	TRBV28	14	TRBJ2-5
CASSLVSSGGPYEQYF	TRBV13	16	TRBJ2-7
CASTQGEDYEQYF	TRBV7-9	13	TRBJ2-7
CSVDFEEETQYF	TRBV29-1	12	TRBJ2-5
CASSQEIASEQFF	TRBV3-1	13	TRBJ2-1
CSARSTSEWYEQYF	TRBV20-1	14	TRBJ2-7
CASRPHPAGLNTEAFF	TRBV7-2	16	TRBJ1-1
CASSPGQGWNLDEQYF	TRBV14	16	TRBJ2-7
CASGTAAKNIQYF	TRBV7-9	13	TRBJ2-4
CASSFSSANYEQYF	TRBV27	14	TRBJ2-7
CASSYDRSSYNEQFF	TRBV19	15	TRBJ2-1
CASSLPRTGGPGETQYF	TRBV7-6	17	TRBJ2-5
CASSYSITGAFPSSYEQYF	TRBV6-2/TRBV6-3	19	TRBJ2-7
CASSFGTSGGAYEQYF	TRBV5-1	16	TRBJ2-7
CASSPRDRPNEKLFF	TRBV28	15	TRBJ1-4
CASSLTQGSYEQYF	TRBV7-3	14	TRBJ2-7
CSARPPGTDSYNEQFF	TRBV20-1	16	TRBJ2-1
CASSLKSGTGGVTGELFF	TRBV7-9	18	TRBJ2-2
CASSLALGQGGGELFF	TRBV12-3/TRBV12-4	16	TRBJ2-2
CSVRMLLAGDGTYEQYF	TRBV29-1	17	TRBJ2-7
CSVEGSSYEQYF	TRBV29-1	12	TRBJ2-7
CAITDRGNANTGELFF	TRBV10-3	16	TRBJ2-2
CASRRTGEVWLLF	TRBV25-1	13	TRBJ1-2